The 10 T cell receptor beta chains below all came from one sample that was sequenced in a study of T cells in localized non-small cell lung cancer. Measured with immunoSEQ multiplex PCR; TCRdb has only the in-frame clones, and not every one. The repertoire consists of 14,000 to 15,000 clones, with around 85% occurring once and the leading ten covering under 25%. This material consisted of peripheral blood, taken before any cancer treatment. These receptors all come from a female donor at least 60 years old with stage I squamous cell lung carcinoma.

V gene TRBV5-4 combines with J gene TRBJ2-5, with D unclear. The germline V and J ends were trimmed by 1 base and 5 bases, with 12 bases remaining between them. Germline V gives CDR1 SGHNT, CDR2 YYREEE (reference sequence). The CDR3 length is 14 residues. CDR3 coding DNA: TGTGCCAGCAGCTTGATCGGGCAATTTGAGACCCAGTACTTC. Its translation is CASSLIGQFETQYF.

With regard to this clone: A junction boundary mismatches the germline segment, possibly from a read error. The rearrangement uses TRBV7-2 and TRBJ2-7; 10 bases align to TRBD1. Germline V CDR1 and CDR2: SGHTA, FQGNSA. The CDR3 is made up of 14 amino acids. Here the CDR3 DNA reads TGTGCCAGCAGCTCAAATTGGCAGGGAGGACAGGGGGACTTC. Translated: CASSSNWQGGQGDF.

CDR3 sequence reads: CASSPGGQGETQHF. The CDR3 DNA follows: TGCGCCAGCAGCCCGGGGGGACAGGGAGAGACCCAGCATTTT. The genes are TRBV4-1 and TRBJ1-5; TRBD1 matches at 9 bases. Germline lookup yields CDR1 MGHRA and CDR2 YSYEKL. CDR3 length equals 14 residues. Trimming took 4 bases from V and 11 from J; bases not matched to a gene: 9.

The chain uses TRBV5-4 and TRBJ1-6, with 7 bases identical to TRBD1. J lost 7 bases, V lost 2 bases, and 3 bases had no gene match. The V gene's germline CDR1 is SGHNT and CDR2 YYREEE (reference sequence). The CDR3 consists of 14 residues. CDR3 sequence: CASSLKGANSPLHF. The CDR3 bases are TGTGCCAGCAGCTTAAAGGGGGCCAATTCACCCCTCCACTTT.

V usage is TRBV7-2 and J usage is TRBJ2-1; 7 bases are shared with TRBD1. V dropped 3 bases and J dropped 10; count of bases not matched to a gene: 6. Germline lookup yields CDR1 SGHTA and CDR2 FQGNSA. The CDR3 runs 13 residues. The CDR3: CASSFGWGQEQFF. CDR3 in DNA: TGTGCCAGCAGCTTTGGGTGGGGACAGGAGCAGTTCTTC.

The sample holds one count of this clone. The V gene is TRBV7-2, the J gene TRBJ1-2; the D gene is possibly TRBD1 (5 bases). Germline values: CDR1 SGHTA, CDR2 FQGNSA. There are 15 residues in the CDR3. V gave up 5 bases and J gave up 2 bases, with 15 bases separating them. CDR3 coding DNA: TGTGCCAGCAGCCCCACGAGGGGCAGGAACTATGGCTACACCTTC. It encodes CASSPTRGRNYGYTF.

The chain couples TRBV11-2 to TRBJ2-7; 7 bases are shared with TRBD2. V shed 6 bases, J shed 6 bases, and the junction held 11 bases outside the gene matches. The CDR3 totals 14 residues. Per the germline V gene, CDR1 is SGHAT and CDR2 is FQNNGV. The CDR3 sequence is CASRSGGGLTEQYF. Here the CDR3 DNA reads TGTGCCAGCAGATCGGGGGGTGGCCTAACCGAGCAGTACTTC. The variable domain in full, completed from reference TRBV11-2 and TRBJ2-7, reads EAGVAQSPRYKIIEKRQSVAFWCNPISGHATLYWYQQILGQGPKLLIQFQNNGVVDDSQLPKDRFSAERLKGVDSTLKIQPAKLEDSAVYLCASRSGGGLTEQYFGPGTRLTVT.

The V call is TRBV2, the J call TRBJ2-3, with D possibly being TRBD1 (5 bases). The germline gives CDR1 SNHLY, CDR2 FYNNEI. The V gene lost 6 bases and the J gene lost 2 bases, with 12 bases spanning the gap. The CDR3 contains 14 residues. The CDR3 bases are TGTGCCAGCAGATCAGGGTACTCCACAGATACGCAGTATTTT. Encoded protein: CASRSGYSTDTQYF.

This chain links TRBV28 with TRBJ1-4; D uncertain. The CDR3 runs 12 residues. Trimming left V 4 bases short and J 5 bases short, with 5 bases between. Looked up from germline, CDR1 is MDHEN and CDR2 is SYDVKM. The chain's CDR3 is CASSSSNEKLFF. The CDR3 nucleotides are TGTGCCAGCAGTTCTTCCAATGAAAAACTGTTTTTT.

This rearrangement joins TRBV4-1 to TRBJ2-5; possibly TRBD1 or TRBD2 for D (5 bases each). The CDR3 is 14 amino acids. V lost 4 bases and J lost 2, with 11 bases in between. Germline V lookup: CDR1 MGHRA, CDR2 YSYEKL. The chain's CDR3 is CASSLGPGQETQYF. The CDR3 DNA follows: TGCGCCAGCAGCCTGGGACCCGGGCAAGAGACCCAGTACTTC.